The rows below give T cell receptor beta chains drawn from one sample of a study of OX40 agonist ivuxolimab in advanced cancers. Method: immunoSEQ multiplex PCR; TCRdb's copy keeps in-frame clones and lacks some. The sample includes tens of thousands of clones, about 93% seen only once; the top ten take about 20%. The starting material was CD4+ or CD8+ T cells sorted from blood, obtained in a trial of the OX40 agonist ivuxolimab. These receptors all stem from an adult with an advanced solid tumor such as melanoma, head and neck, liver or kidney cancer. Each CDR3 is given with its conserved first and last residue. A D gene is named only where the DNA matches it firmly. Some rows have no size entry. The others give once, few or many, or a class for an expanded clone.

TRBJ1-5 | TRBV7-6 | NA | NA | CASSLNPGGNQPQHF | TGTGCCAGCAGCTTGAACCCGGGGGGAAATCAGCCCCAGCATTTT
TRBJ1-5 | TRBV19 | NA | NA | CASSWVNQPQHF | TGTGCCAGTAGTTGGGTGAATCAGCCCCAGCATTTT
TRBJ1-3 | TRBV7-9 | NA | NA | CASSSQGDTIYF | TGTGCCAGCAGCTCTCAGGGAGACACCATATATTTT
TRBJ2-7 | TRBV11-2 | once | NA | CASSLDGDRGEQYF | TGTGCCAGCAGCTTAGACGGGGACCGTGGGGAGCAGTACTTC
TRBJ2-2 | TRBV5-4 | NA | NA | CASSFDRSSGELFF | TGTGCCAGCAGCTTCGACCGGTCCTCCGGGGAGCTGTTTTTT
TRBJ2-7 | TRBV5-5 | few | TRBD1 | CASSYSGTGAYEQYF | TGTGCCAGCAGCTATTCCGGGACAGGGGCATACGAGCAGTACTTC
TRBJ2-5 | TRBV14 | NA | NA | CASSPGRFGETQYF | TGTGCCAGCAGCCCTGGGAGGTTTGGAGAGACCCAGTACTTC
TRBJ1-1 | TRBV9 | few | NA | CASSVSDTEAFF | TGTGCCAGCAGCGTTTCGGATACTGAAGCTTTCTTT
TRBJ2-1 | TRBV6-4 | NA | TRBD2 | CASSEPGTSNEQFF | TGTGCCAGCAGTGAGCCCGGGACTAGCAATGAGCAGTTCTTC
TRBJ2-7 | TRBV27 | NA | TRBD1 | CASSLTGGYYEQYF | TGTGCCAGCAGTTTAACAGGGGGCTACTACGAGCAGTACTTC
TRBJ2-7 | TRBV2 | NA | NA | CAIGGTARGPIFEQYF | TGTGCCATCGGTGGGACAGCGCGGGGTCCTATCTTTGAGCAGTACTTC
TRBJ1-1 | TRBV9 | NA | NA | CASSPPRHTEAFF | TGTGCCAGCAGCCCCCCTAGGCACACTGAAGCTTTCTTT
TRBJ2-7 | TRBV28 | NA | NA | CASSSDTYEQYF | TGTGCCAGCAGTTCCGATACCTACGAGCAGTACTTC
TRBJ1-2 | TRBV19 | NA | NA | CASSPGTNYGYTF | TGTGCCAGTAGTCCAGGCACTAACTATGGCTACACCTTC
TRBJ2-7 | TRBV6-5 | once | NA | CASSSVGREQYF | TGTGCCAGCAGTTCTGTAGGTCGCGAGCAGTACTTC
TRBJ2-2 | TRBV9 | once | TRBD2 | CASSIQLADVNTGELFF | TGTGCCAGCAGCATACAACTAGCGGACGTAAACACCGGGGAGCTGTTTTTT
TRBJ2-5 | TRBV7-2 | NA | TRBD2 | CASSSGLVWEETQYF | TGTGCCAGCAGCTCCGGACTAGTATGGGAAGAGACCCAGTACTTC
TRBJ1-2 | TRBV29-1 | NA | NA | CSVEFTGTNYGYTF | TGCAGCGTTGAATTTACAGGGACTAACTATGGCTACACCTTC
TRBJ2-7 | TRBV4-3 | few | TRBD1 | CASSQHTGVFPYEQYF | TGCGCCAGCAGCCAACACACAGGGGTGTTCCCCTACGAGCAGTACTTC
TRBJ2-3 | TRBV6-5 | NA | TRBD2 | CASSYSREGTDTQYF | TGTGCCAGCAGTTACTCGAGGGAGGGGACAGATACGCAGTATTTT
TRBJ2-2 | TRBV7-9 | NA | TRBD2 | CASSRTGTKNTGELFF | TGTGCCAGCAGTCGAACCGGGACTAAGAACACCGGGGAGCTGTTTTTT
TRBJ1-5 | TRBV5-6 | NA | NA | CASSLRQEGNSNQPQHF | TGTGCCAGCAGCTTGCGGCAGGAGGGGAATAGCAATCAGCCCCAGCATTTT
TRBJ1-1 | TRBV9 | NA | NA | CASSPQGPPVAFF | TGTGCCAGCAGCCCTCAGGGCCCCCCGGTAGCTTTCTTT
TRBJ1-1 | TRBV28 | NA | NA | CASSLYPQGPMNTEAFF | TGTGCCAGCAGTTTATACCCACAGGGTCCCATGAACACTGAAGCTTTCTTT
TRBJ1-1 | TRBV4-3 | NA | NA | CASSQDPSGRTFTEAFF | TGCGCCAGCAGCCAAGACCCCTCGGGACGGACGTTCACTGAAGCTTTCTTT
TRBJ1-5 | TRBV27 | NA | NA | CASSPTFWGNQPQHF | TGTGCCAGCAGCCCGACCTTCTGGGGCAATCAGCCCCAGCATTTT
TRBJ2-2 | TRBV7-3 | NA | NA | CASSLSGTNTGELFF | TGTGCCAGCAGCTTATCGGGGACGAACACCGGGGAGCTGTTTTTT
TRBJ2-7 | TRBV5-4 | NA | NA | CASSPGDSYEQYF | TGTGCCAGCAGCCCCGGCGACTCCTACGAGCAGTACTTC
TRBJ1-1 | TRBV27 | NA | NA | CASRTGNTEAFF | TGTGCCAGCAGGACAGGGAACACTGAAGCTTTCTTT
TRBJ2-1 | TRBV9 | NA | TRBD2 | CASSVEIAGDNEQFF | TGTGCCAGCAGCGTAGAAATAGCGGGGGACAATGAGCAGTTCTTC
TRBJ2-7 | TRBV5-1 | NA | NA | CASSTGQNYEQYF | TGCGCCAGCAGCACCGGACAGAACTACGAGCAGTACTTC
TRBJ2-2 | TRBV28 | NA | TRBD1 | CASPYLDRAATGELFF | TGTGCCAGTCCCTACCTAGACAGGGCGGCCACCGGGGAGCTGTTTTTT
TRBJ2-1 | TRBV28 | NA | TRBD2 | CASSFPSVRASGRAGEANEQFF | TGTGCCAGCAGTTTCCCCTCTGTCCGGGCTAGCGGGAGGGCGGGGGAGGCCAATGAGCAGTTCTTC
TRBJ2-1 | TRBV11-2 | NA | TRBD2 | CASSLAASGRFSYNEQFF | TGTGCCAGCAGCTTAGCCGCTAGCGGGCGCTTCTCCTACAATGAGCAGTTCTTC
TRBJ1-5 | TRBV28 | NA | NA | CASRHPGTSVYQPQHF | TGTGCCAGCAGACATCCCGGGACCTCCGTCTATCAGCCCCAGCATTTT
TRBJ2-3 | TRBV7-2 | few | TRBD1 | CASTTGVSSTDTQYF | TGTGCCAGCACCACAGGGGTTTCGAGCACAGATACGCAGTATTTT
TRBJ2-5 | TRBV10-3 | NA | NA | CAISESLAGNQETQYF | TGTGCCATCAGTGAGTCGCTCGCGGGGAACCAAGAGACCCAGTACTTC
TRBJ2-7 | TRBV19 | NA | NA | CASSMSSSYEQYF | TGTGCCAGTAGTATGTCAAGCTCCTACGAGCAGTACTTC
TRBJ2-7 | TRBV2 | NA | NA | CASRGHYSYEQYF | TGTGCCAGCAGGGGACACTACTCCTACGAGCAGTACTTC
TRBJ1-1 | TRBV7-8 | NA | NA | CASSLGPLRGVSTEAFF | TGTGCCAGCAGCTTAGGCCCCCTACGGGGCGTTTCCACTGAAGCTTTCTTT